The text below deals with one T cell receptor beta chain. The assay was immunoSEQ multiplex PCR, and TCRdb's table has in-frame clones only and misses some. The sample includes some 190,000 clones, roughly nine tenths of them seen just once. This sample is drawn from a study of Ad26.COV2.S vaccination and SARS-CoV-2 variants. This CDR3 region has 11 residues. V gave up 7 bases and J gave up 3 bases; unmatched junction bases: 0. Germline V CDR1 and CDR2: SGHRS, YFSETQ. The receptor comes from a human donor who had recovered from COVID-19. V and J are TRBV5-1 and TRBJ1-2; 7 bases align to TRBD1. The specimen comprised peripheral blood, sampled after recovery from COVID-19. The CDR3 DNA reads TGCGCCAGCGGACAGGACTATGGCTACACCTTC. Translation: CASGQDYGYTF.